The 8 T cell receptor beta chains given below trace back to one sample, sequenced in a study of CD8+CD57+ T cells in acquired aplastic anemia. Patients picked for sequencing had shown CD8+CD57+ cell expansion detected by flow cytometry. Genomic DNA templated the TCR beta VDJ and CDR3 profiling. One entry per CDR3 protein, called by TCRdb with MiXCR from the reads. The data show around 500,000 distinct CDR3 sequences, about a third seen once. Material for sequencing was sorted CD4+, CD8+, or CD8+CD57+ T cells (not recorded which) from PBMCs. The origin of the receptors is a human donor with aplastic anemia.

The rearrangement uses TRBV11-2 and TRBJ2-1, with D maybe TRBD2 (6 bases). With 1 base removed from V and 8 bases from J, the gap between germline ends came to 12 bases. The CDR3 extends over 14 amino acids. Germline V lookup: CDR1 SGHAT, CDR2 FQNNGV. CDR3: CASSLVLAGHEQFF. The CDR3 DNA reads TGTGCCAGCAGCTTAGTTCTCGCGGGGCATGAGCAGTTCTTC. The full variable domain, in which reference TRBV11-2 and TRBJ2-1 provide the parts outside the CDR3, is EAGVAQSPRYKIIEKRQSVAFWCNPISGHATLYWYQQILGQGPKLLIQFQNNGVVDDSQLPKDRFSAERLKGVDSTLKIQPAKLEDSAVYLCASSLVLAGHEQFFGPGTRLTVL.

This clonotype has a count of ten or more. The CDR3 sequence is CASSLNSNYGYTF. CDR3 nucleotides: TGTGCCAGCAGCTTGAACAGCAACTATGGCTACACCTTC. The gene calls are TRBV5-8 and TRBJ1-2; D is undetermined. The CDR3 consists of 13 residues. From germline, CDR1 is SGHTS and CDR2 YDEGEE. V lost 1 base to trimming and J lost 2 bases, with 6 bases between them.

This chain uses TRBV3-1 with TRBJ2-7; 7 bases agree with TRBD2. The CDR3 runs to 16 residues. Unmatched junction bases numbered 10, after V lost 0 bases and J lost 5 bases. Looked up from germline, CDR1 is LGHDT and CDR2 is YNNKEL (reference sequence). The CDR3 reads CASSQDLRGRDHEQYF. The CDR3 nucleotides read TGTGCCAGCAGCCAAGATTTACGGGGGAGGGACCACGAGCAGTACTTC.

This clonotype was picked up many times. J is TRBJ1-5 and V is TRBV2; 8 nucleotides agree with TRBD1. Trimming took 6 bases from V and 7 from J; bases not matched to a gene: 11. CDR3 length: 15 amino acids. CDR1 and CDR2 from the germline V gene are SNHLY and FYNNEI. For the CDR3, the DNA is TGTGCCAGCAGGAGCGCCGGACAGGGCGGGCAGCCCCAGCATTTT. Protein: CASRSAGQGGQPQHF.

This clonotype has at least ten counts. This rearrangement joins TRBV10-1 to TRBJ1-1; weak D call: TRBD1 (6 bases). Germline V gene sequence: CDR1 WNHNN, CDR2 SYGVQD (reference sequence). The ends were cut back, 0 bases at V and 5 bases at J, with 16 bases in the middle. CDR3 length equals 16 residues. The CDR3 bases are TGCGCCAGCAGTGAGTCCAGGGGCGACCCACCAACTGAAGCTTTCTTT. It specifies CASSESRGDPPTEAFF.

At least ten counts were recorded for this clonotype. The chain joins TRBV16 to TRBJ1-6; D remains unclear. V gave up 0 bases and J gave up 8 bases, with 11 bases separating them. Germline-derived CDR1 and CDR2 are KGHSY and FQNENV. The CDR3 has 15 residues. CDR3 loop: CASSQSGGDYSPLHF. For the CDR3, the DNA is TGTGCCAGCAGCCAATCCGGTGGAGATTATTCACCCCTCCACTTT.

This chain uses TRBV2 with TRBJ2-5; 10 nucleotides match TRBD1. V dropped 1 base and J dropped 10; count of bases not matched to a gene: 3. Per germline, CDR1 SNHLY and CDR2 FYNNEI. The CDR3 spans 13 residues. CDR3 in amino acids: CASSEGGQGGQYF. The DNA of the CDR3 is TGTGCCAGCAGTGAAGGAGGACAGGGGGGCCAGTACTTC.

This clonotype was counted between two and nine times. V and J are TRBV6-1 and TRBJ2-5; tentatively, D is TRBD1 (5 bases). CDR3 length: 15 residues. Trimming shortened V by 5 bases and J by 5 bases, and 18 bases separated the two germline ends. Germline V gene data show CDR1 as MNHNS and CDR2 as SASEGT. The CDR3 DNA follows: TGTGCCAGCAGTACCCAGGACACTTGGTGGGAGACCCAGTACTTC. Encoded protein: CASSTQDTWWETQYF.